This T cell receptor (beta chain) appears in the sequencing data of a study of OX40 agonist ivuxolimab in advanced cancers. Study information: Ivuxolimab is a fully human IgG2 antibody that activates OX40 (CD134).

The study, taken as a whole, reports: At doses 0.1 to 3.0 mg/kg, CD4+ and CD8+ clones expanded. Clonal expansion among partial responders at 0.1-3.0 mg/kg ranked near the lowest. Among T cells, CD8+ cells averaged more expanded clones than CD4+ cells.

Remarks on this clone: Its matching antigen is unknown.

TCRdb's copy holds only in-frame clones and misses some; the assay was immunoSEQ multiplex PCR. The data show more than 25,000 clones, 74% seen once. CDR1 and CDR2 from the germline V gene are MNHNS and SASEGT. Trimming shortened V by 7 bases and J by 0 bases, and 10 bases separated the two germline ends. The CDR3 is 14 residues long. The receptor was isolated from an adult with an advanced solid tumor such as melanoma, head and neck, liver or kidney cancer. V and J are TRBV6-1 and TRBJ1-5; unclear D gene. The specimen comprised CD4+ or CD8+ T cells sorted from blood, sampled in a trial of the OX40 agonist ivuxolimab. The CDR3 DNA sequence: TGTGCCAGCAAGGTGACATCTAGCAATCAGCCCCAGCATTTT. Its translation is CASKVTSSNQPQHF.